This TCR beta chain is drawn from a study of long-term antiretroviral therapy in people with HIV. CDR1 is LGHNA and CDR2 is YSLEER in the germline V gene. The CDR3 is made up of 14 amino acids. The V end lost 4 bases, the J end lost 0 bases, and 9 bases lay between the germline ends. General observations from the study: Clones that had undergone expansion before ART prevailed in the repertoire throughout all time points. HIV repertoires spanned narrower CDR3 length ranges than controls.

Turning to this clone: Antigen unknown.

Treated in the United States were all of the participants with HIV. Sequencing used immunoSEQ v3.0 at survey level. 40,000-50,000 T-cell genomes per sample were the sequencing target. The data were produced by immunoSEQ multiplex PCR, yet TCRdb's version contains in-frame clones alone and is incomplete. The sample consists of 18,000 or so clones, roughly nine tenths of them appearing once. The gene calls are TRBV4-3 and TRBJ1-1; D is ambiguous. The specimen comprised unsorted PBMCs, sampled 3 years after starting antiretroviral therapy. The sequence derives from a man in his fifties or sixties with HIV. CDR3 sequence reads: CASSLVHMNTEAFF. The DNA for the CDR3 is TGCGCCAGCAGCCTAGTTCACATGAACACTGAAGCTTTCTTT.